This T cell receptor (beta chain) was sequenced during a study of cytotoxic CD8 clonotypes in ibrutinib-treated CLL. Study-level information: Response sampling took place at median 12 months of treatment, range 6 to 36. The study, taken as a whole, reports: Clonality went up at the time of ibrutinib response, stayed stable in sustained remission, and later dropped back toward its baseline level at progression. Public clonotypes were seen rarely and were contracted or stable on treatment. Sustained-remission patients were sampled at different times than progressing patients were.

As concerns this clone: Its antigen is unknown.

Clones were sequenced by immunoSEQ multiplex PCR, and TCRdb holds only the in-frame ones, with some missing. The sample carries about 49,000 clones, 45% to 55% recorded once. The germline V gene encodes CDR1 KGHSH and CDR2 LQKENI. The CDR3 covers 16 residues. The V end was cut by 2 bases, the J end by 4 bases, with 15 bases between. The TCR originated in a human donor with chronic lymphocytic leukemia. The sequences come from PBMCs, collected after 12 months of ibrutinib treatment. This chain connects TRBV18 to TRBJ1-3; D perhaps matches TRBD1 (5 bases). CDR3 residues: CASSPTLRDGGNTIYF. The CDR3 DNA follows: TGTGCCAGCTCACCAACGCTCCGGGACGGAGGAAACACCATATATTTT.